This TCR beta chain was retrieved from a study of human T cells and chemical hapten exposure. The CDR3 length is 14 residues. CDR1 MNHEY and CDR2 SVGAGI come from the germline V gene. V lost 2 bases, J lost 0 bases, and 4 bases lay in between. Time point here: healthy volunteer bleed at 6 weeks. Unfractionated whole blood yielded total RNA. Source study methods: From roughly 23,000 to 640,000 TCRs were found per sample, with a median of about 96,000. MiXCR, run by TCRdb on the RACE reads, gives a single entry per CDR3 protein. The V and J calls and clone size come from TCRdb's table, not from the authors' own analysis. The sample contains under 90,000 distinct CDR3 sequences, about 9% of which appear only once.

The source material was whole blood. The TCR comes from a male donor in good health. Some clones in this sample may be carry-over from other donors' samples. The rearrangement joins TRBV6-5 to TRBJ1-4; D uncertain. CDR3 sequence reads: CASSYRATNEKLFF. The CDR3 nucleotides are TGTGCCAGCAGTTACAGGGCAACTAATGAAAAACTGTTTTTT.